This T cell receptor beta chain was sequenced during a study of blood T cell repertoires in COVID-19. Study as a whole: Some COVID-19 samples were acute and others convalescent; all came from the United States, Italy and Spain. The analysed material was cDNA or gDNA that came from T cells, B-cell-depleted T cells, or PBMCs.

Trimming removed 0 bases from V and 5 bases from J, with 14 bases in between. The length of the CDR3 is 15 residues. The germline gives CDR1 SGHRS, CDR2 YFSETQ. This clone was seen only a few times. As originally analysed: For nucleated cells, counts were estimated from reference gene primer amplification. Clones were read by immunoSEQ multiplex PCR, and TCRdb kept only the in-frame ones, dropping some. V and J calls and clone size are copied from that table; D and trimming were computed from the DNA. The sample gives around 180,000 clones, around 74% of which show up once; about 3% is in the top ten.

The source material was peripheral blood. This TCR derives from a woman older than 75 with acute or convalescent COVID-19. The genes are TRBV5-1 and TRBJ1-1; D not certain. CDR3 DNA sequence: TGCGCCAGCAGCTTGGTATGGAACAGTGAAACTGAAGCTTTCTTT. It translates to CASSLVWNSETEAFF.